This T cell receptor (beta chain) was profiled in a study of blood T cell repertoires in COVID-19. In the study overall: The study drew acute and convalescent COVID-19 samples from the United States, Italy and Spain. T cells, B-cell-depleted T cells, or PBMCs supplied cDNA or gDNA.

How the authors handled the data: Cell counts per sample came from amplifying reference gene primers. Profiled with immunoSEQ multiplex PCR; TCRdb holds only in-frame clones, not every one. D and trimming were read from the DNA, whereas the V and J calls and clone size are those reported in that table. Counted here are more than 40,000 clones, over 75% occurring once; the ten biggest clones make up around 3.1%. V dropped 6 bases and J dropped 7 bases, with 18 bases sitting between them. Per germline, CDR1 MRHNA and CDR2 SNTAGT. The CDR3 contains 14 residues. This TCR was sampled from a man aged 50 or older with active COVID-19. Sequencing was performed on peripheral blood. J is TRBJ1-2 and V is TRBV6-4, with D possibly being TRBD1 (5 bases). The chain's CDR3 is CASSSTARYGGYTF. CDR3 in DNA: TGTGCCAGCAGCTCGACAGCCCGTTATGGTGGCTACACCTTC.